Listed below are T cell receptor beta chains from one sample, sequenced in a study of T cells expressing NK-cell markers. TCRdb reanalyzed the 5' RACE reads, giving one entry per CDR3 protein sequence and no DNA. This repertoire includes about 260,000 distinct CDR3 sequences. Specimen: blood T cells: a sorted CD56 or NKG2C T cell subset, CD4+ or CD8+ T cells, or bulk PBMC T cells (not recorded which). These TCRs come from a woman between 18 and 69 years old in good health. Each CDR3 is given with its conserved first and last residue.

V gene: TRBV5-1
J gene: TRBJ1-5
CDR3 protein: CASSFRPGGNQPQHF

V gene: TRBV4-3
J gene: TRBJ2-3
CDR3 protein: CASSQDPSTDTQYF

V gene: TRBV19
J gene: TRBJ2-2
CDR3 protein: CASSIPRALPSGDTGELFF

V gene: TRBV7-2
J gene: TRBJ1-4
CDR3 protein: CASSLSGSGGVNEKLFF

V gene: TRBV20-1
J gene: TRBJ1-2
CDR3 protein: CSASPRRGGNYGYTF

V gene: TRBV29-1
J gene: TRBJ1-5
CDR3 protein: CSVEDRQAGQPQHF

V gene: TRBV3-1
J gene: TRBJ1-1
CDR3 protein: CASSQDRRNTEAFF

V gene: TRBV28
J gene: TRBJ2-7
CDR3 protein: CASAEPGTGMYEQYF

V gene: TRBV28
J gene: TRBJ1-1
CDR3 protein: CASSLGDRGRGSANTEAFF

V gene: TRBV28
J gene: TRBJ1-6
CDR3 protein: CASLSSYNSPLHF

V gene: TRBV12-3/TRBV12-4
J gene: TRBJ1-5
CDR3 protein: CASSLGTGGNQPQHF

V gene: TRBV28
J gene: TRBJ1-1
CDR3 protein: CASSLPRGRGTEAFF

V gene: TRBV5-6
J gene: TRBJ2-5
CDR3 protein: CASSLGLAGIETQYF

V gene: TRBV4-1
J gene: TRBJ1-2
CDR3 protein: CASSQDRLDGYTF

V gene: TRBV28
J gene: TRBJ2-7
CDR3 protein: CAIDKSGTGEKYF

V gene: TRBV12-3/TRBV12-4
J gene: TRBJ2-5
CDR3 protein: CASSLGRTSGYQETQYF

V gene: TRBV6-5
J gene: TRBJ2-1
CDR3 protein: CASSYSLPGGPYNEQFF

V gene: TRBV21-1
J gene: TRBJ1-3
CDR3 protein: CASSKALWGSSGNTIYF

V gene: TRBV20-1
J gene: TRBJ2-3
CDR3 protein: CSATSSGSTDTQYF

V gene: TRBV6-5
J gene: TRBJ1-4
CDR3 protein: CASSYSGRDNEKLFF

V gene: TRBV20-1
J gene: TRBJ2-1
CDR3 protein: CSGSSGRAGKGSDEQFF

V gene: TRBV25-1
J gene: TRBJ2-5
CDR3 protein: CASSDRYTWTSTETQYF

V gene: TRBV7-2
J gene: TRBJ1-5
CDR3 protein: CASSIRGNQPQHF

V gene: TRBV12-3/TRBV12-4
J gene: TRBJ2-2
CDR3 protein: CASSLGRGQVGELFF

V gene: TRBV20-1
J gene: TRBJ2-1
CDR3 protein: CSAKGLAVFNEQFF

V gene: TRBV11-2
J gene: TRBJ2-3
CDR3 protein: CASSLHRTSALGTDTQYF

V gene: TRBV4-2
J gene: TRBJ2-3
CDR3 protein: CASSQDGRGRGSTDTQYF

V gene: TRBV7-2
J gene: TRBJ2-3
CDR3 protein: CASSLELARKADTQYF

V gene: TRBV12-3/TRBV12-4
J gene: TRBJ2-5
CDR3 protein: CASSLGQPLETQYF

V gene: TRBV9
J gene: TRBJ1-5
CDR3 protein: CASSVGSVDQPQHF

V gene: TRBV25-1
J gene: TRBJ2-1
CDR3 protein: CASSESGTSGTPHNEQFF

V gene: TRBV29-1
J gene: TRBJ2-5
CDR3 protein: CSAERLRDVETQYF

V gene: TRBV6-2/TRBV6-3
J gene: TRBJ2-2
CDR3 protein: CASSYSWGGPTGELFF

V gene: TRBV18
J gene: TRBJ2-6
CDR3 protein: CASPGLSGANVLTF

V gene: TRBV11-2
J gene: TRBJ2-2
CDR3 protein: CASSAGLSGTSAFTGELFF

V gene: TRBV20-1
J gene: TRBJ1-2
CDR3 protein: CSAGTVGGYYGYTF

V gene: TRBV4-3
J gene: TRBJ2-3
CDR3 protein: CASSPVIADTQYF

V gene: TRBV20-1
J gene: TRBJ1-1
CDR3 protein: CSARAGGRVDTEAFF

V gene: TRBV6-1
J gene: TRBJ2-1
CDR3 protein: CASQRGRRGGYNEQFF

V gene: TRBV20-1
J gene: TRBJ2-3
CDR3 protein: CSARRDSDTQYF

V gene: TRBV5-1
J gene: TRBJ2-7
CDR3 protein: CASSLEGGLVYEQYF

V gene: TRBV6-1
J gene: TRBJ1-2
CDR3 protein: CASSLGTGGYGYTF

V gene: TRBV5-1
J gene: TRBJ1-1
CDR3 protein: CASSLTSGSTEAFF

V gene: TRBV5-1
J gene: TRBJ2-3
CDR3 protein: CASSVLRGGLGDTQYF

V gene: TRBV19
J gene: TRBJ2-3
CDR3 protein: CASERQGSDTQYF

V gene: TRBV7-3
J gene: TRBJ2-6
CDR3 protein: CASSLITSLSGANVLTF

V gene: TRBV20-1
J gene: TRBJ2-1
CDR3 protein: CSARRGLIYNEQFF

V gene: TRBV7-2
J gene: TRBJ2-2
CDR3 protein: CASSLRPNTGELFF

V gene: TRBV4-2
J gene: TRBJ2-5
CDR3 protein: CASSQAAGTTQETQYF

V gene: TRBV20-1
J gene: TRBJ1-1
CDR3 protein: CSARSRTGGQMNTEAFF